The subject of this entry is one T cell receptor beta chain. The entry originates in a study of blood T cell repertoires in COVID-19. The wider study: Some COVID-19 samples were acute and others convalescent; all came from the United States, Italy and Spain. Sources were T cells, B-cell-depleted T cells, or PBMCs; the material itself was cDNA or gDNA.

CDR1 is KGHSH, CDR2 LQKENI, per germline. The CDR3 is 16 amino acids. V lost 6 bases and J 4 bases, leaving 18 bases between the germline ends. Authors' analysis steps: The assay estimated nucleated cells by amplifying reference gene primers. Sequenced by immunoSEQ multiplex PCR; TCRdb stores in-frame clones only, minus some. The DNA was the basis for D and trimming; V, J and clone size are from that table. In the table there are a few hundred thousand clones, 70% to 85% of which are singletons. Input material: peripheral blood. The chain links TRBV18 to TRBJ2-2; weak D call: TRBD1 (6 bases). The source of this sequence is a human donor with acute or convalescent COVID-19. The donor label of this sample is uncertain. The CDR3 spells CASSNQGYGGTGELFF. In nucleotides, the CDR3 is TGTGCCAGCTCCAACCAGGGGTACGGTGGCACCGGGGAGCTGTTTTTT.